The clone carrying this T cell receptor beta chain was detected a few times. Single viable CD3+CD4+CD8-CD45RO+ cells were sorted as the memory CD4+ T cells. The method was immunoSEQ multiplex PCR; TCRdb's version includes in-frame clones alone and lacks a portion of them. The table lists about 57,000 clones, roughly four fifths of them singletons. This specimen comes from a study of memory CD4+ T cells and cytomegalovirus serostatus. Germline values: CDR1 MNHNS, CDR2 SASEGT. This CDR3 has 13 amino acids. The V end lost 7 bases, the J end lost 4 bases, and 12 bases lay between the germline ends. The sample consisted of memory CD4+ T cells from blood. The origin of this receptor is an adult in good health and CMV-seronegative. This sequence joins TRBV6-1 and TRBJ2-3; D tentatively reads TRBD1 or TRBD2 (5 bases each). The CDR3 nucleotides read TGTGCCAGCACCCCGGGGCTAGCAGATACGCAGTATTTT. Its protein product is CASTPGLADTQYF.